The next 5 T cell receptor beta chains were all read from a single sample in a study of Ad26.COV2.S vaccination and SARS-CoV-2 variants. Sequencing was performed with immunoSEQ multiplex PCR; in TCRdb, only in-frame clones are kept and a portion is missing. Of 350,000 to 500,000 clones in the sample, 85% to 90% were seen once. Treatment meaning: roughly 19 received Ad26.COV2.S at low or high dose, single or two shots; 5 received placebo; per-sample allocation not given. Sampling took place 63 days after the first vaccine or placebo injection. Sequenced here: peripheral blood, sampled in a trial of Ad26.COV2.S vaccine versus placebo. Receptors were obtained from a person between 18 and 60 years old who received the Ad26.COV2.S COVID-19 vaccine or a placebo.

In DNA form, the CDR3 reads TGCGCCAGCAGCCAAGCGGGGGGGGGCTCTGGAAACACCATATATTTT. This codes for CASSQAGGGSGNTIYF. The chain combines TRBV4-3 with TRBJ1-3, with D maybe TRBD1 (5 bases). The V gene's germline CDR1 is LGHNA and CDR2 YSLEER. The CDR3 runs to 16 residues. V lost 1 base to trimming and J lost 0 bases, with 10 bases between them.

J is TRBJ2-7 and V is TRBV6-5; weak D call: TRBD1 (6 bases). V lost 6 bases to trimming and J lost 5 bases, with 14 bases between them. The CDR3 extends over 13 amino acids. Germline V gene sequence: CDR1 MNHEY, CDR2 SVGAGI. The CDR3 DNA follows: TGTGCCAGCAGGCATCCAACAGGGAACGAGCAGTACTTC. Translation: CASRHPTGNEQYF.

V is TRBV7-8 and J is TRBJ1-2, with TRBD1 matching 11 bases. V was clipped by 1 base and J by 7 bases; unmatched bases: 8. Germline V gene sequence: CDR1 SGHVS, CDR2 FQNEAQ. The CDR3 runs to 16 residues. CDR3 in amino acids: CASSLVSPGQGVGYTF. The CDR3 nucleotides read TGTGCCAGCAGCTTAGTTAGCCCGGGACAGGGGGTTGGCTACACCTTC.

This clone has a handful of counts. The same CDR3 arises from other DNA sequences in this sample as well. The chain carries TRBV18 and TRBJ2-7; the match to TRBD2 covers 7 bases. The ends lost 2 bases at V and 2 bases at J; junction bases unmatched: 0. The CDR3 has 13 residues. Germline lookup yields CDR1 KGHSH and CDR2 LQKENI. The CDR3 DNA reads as TGTGCCAGCTCACCAGGGACTACCTACGAGCAGTACTTC. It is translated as CASSPGTTYEQYF.

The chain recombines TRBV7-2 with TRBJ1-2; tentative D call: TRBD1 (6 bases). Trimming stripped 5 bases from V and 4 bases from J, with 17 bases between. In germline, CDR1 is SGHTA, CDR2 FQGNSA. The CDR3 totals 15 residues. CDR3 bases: TGTGCCAGCAGCCCCGACGGGGGCCGGGGCTATGGCTACACCTTC. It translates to CASSPDGGRGYGYTF.